This paragraph reports one T cell receptor beta chain. The antigen remains undetermined. CDR3 length: 15 residues. V lost 1 base to trimming and J lost 1 base, with 11 bases between them. Germline V gene sequence: CDR1 SGHTA, CDR2 FQGNSA. This record belongs to a study of T cells in pancreatic ductal adenocarcinoma. Study-wide results and caveats: Enrichment of CD45RO+ effector over naive T cells in tumors may bias clonality. Blood had more productive templates and about 7.9-fold more unique clonotypes than tumor. Mean clonality was about 0.11 in tumors and about 0.069 in blood, not significantly different. Results skew toward the minority of patients with early-stage disease.

Measured with immunoSEQ multiplex PCR; TCRdb has only the in-frame clones, and not every one. The sample records around 100,000 clones, around 96% being singletons. No neoadjuvant therapy was given to the selected pancreatic ductal adenocarcinoma patients before their surgery. The sample comprised PBMCs. This receptor was taken from a human donor with pancreatic ductal adenocarcinoma. The chain joins TRBV7-2 to TRBJ2-7; D possibly corresponds to TRBD2 (6 bases). CDR3 sequence: CASSLGAGPSYEQYF. The CDR3 DNA is TGTGCCAGCAGCTTAGGGGCGGGACCGTCCTACGAGCAGTACTTC. The full variable domain, in which reference TRBV7-2 and TRBJ2-7 provide the parts outside the CDR3, is GAGVSQSPSNKVTEKGKDVELRCDPISGHTALYWYRQSLGQGLEFLIYFQGNSAPDKSGLPSDRFSAERTGGSVSTLTIQRTQQEDSAVYLCASSLGAGPSYEQYFGPGTRLTVT.